This T cell receptor beta chain stems from a study of siplizumab effects on memory and regulatory T cells. Study-level findings and limits: Apparently key alloresponse contributors, naive T cells also seemed more diverse than memory cells.

Notes on this clone: Antigen unknown.

Profiled with immunoSEQ multiplex PCR; TCRdb holds only in-frame clones, not every one. The top ten hold 0.73% of the sample, which has some 100,000 clones, about 90% seen once. The sample comprised Tregs sorted from blood. The source of this sequence is a human donor in good health.

The CDR3 spells CASSLGESGRTANEAFF. DNA of the CDR3: TGTGCCAGCAGCTTAGGGGAGTCGGGCAGGACGGCAAATGAAGCTTTCTTT. The V call is TRBV7-6, the J call TRBJ1-1, with unresolved D. Per the germline V gene, CDR1 is SGHVS and CDR2 is FNYEAQ. V lost 1 base to trimming and J lost 7 bases, with 22 bases between them. The CDR3 sequence is 17 residues long.